The rows below give T cell receptor beta chains drawn from one sample of a study of shared clonotypes between healthy human individuals. TCRdb keeps only in-frame clones here, not all; method: immunoSEQ multiplex PCR. Of 1.6 million or so clones listed, roughly 97% are singletons. Material: naive CD4+ T cells sorted from blood. These receptors all stem from a man between 25 and 39 years old in good health. Both conserved end residues are part of each CDR3. Each record gives: J gene, clone size, CDR3 length, V gene, D gene, CDR3 protein, CDR3 DNA. The D gene is left open where the match is weak. Not every row has a clone size; where given, it reads once, few, many or a size class.

J: TRBJ2-7; size: .; length: 17; V: TRBV7-6; D: .; CDR3: CASSLGQVGFHSYEQYF; DNA: TGTGCCAGCAGCCTCGGACAAGTGGGGTTTCACTCCTACGAGCAGTACTTC
J: TRBJ2-3; size: .; length: 15; V: TRBV29-1; D: .; CDR3: CSVAGDLMVPDTQYF; DNA: TGCAGCGTTGCGGGGGATCTGATGGTCCCAGATACGCAGTATTTT
J: TRBJ2-7; size: .; length: 16; V: TRBV5-5; D: TRBD2; CDR3: CASSRSGRGPFYEQYF; DNA: TGTGCCAGCAGCCGTAGCGGGAGAGGCCCCTTTTACGAGCAGTACTTC
J: TRBJ1-4; size: .; length: 13; V: TRBV28; D: .; CDR3: CASRAGPNEKLFF; DNA: TGTGCCAGCAGGGCAGGGCCGAATGAAAAACTGTTTTTT
J: TRBJ1-5; size: .; length: 12; V: TRBV28; D: .; CDR3: CASSPVGEPQHF; DNA: TGTGCCAGCAGTCCTGTAGGGGAGCCCCAGCATTTT
J: TRBJ2-2; size: once; length: 15; V: TRBV5-1; D: TRBD2; CDR3: CASSPSGRGTGELFF; DNA: TGCGCCAGCAGCCCTAGCGGGAGGGGGACCGGGGAGCTGTTTTTT
J: TRBJ2-7; size: .; length: 15; V: TRBV29-1; D: .; CDR3: CSVEGPGHSSYEQYF; DNA: TGCAGCGTTGAAGGGCCGGGACATAGCTCCTACGAGCAGTACTTC
J: TRBJ2-3; size: .; length: 17; V: TRBV14; D: TRBD2; CDR3: CASSQRGGRTPSNPQYF; DNA: TGTGCCAGCAGCCAAAGAGGCGGGAGGACCCCCAGTAATCCGCAGTATTTT
J: TRBJ2-5; size: .; length: 14; V: TRBV13; D: TRBD1; CDR3: CASSLTGWEETQYF; DNA: TGTGCCAGCAGCTTGACAGGGTGGGAAGAGACCCAGTACTTC
J: TRBJ2-7; size: .; length: 15; V: TRBV27; D: TRBD2; CDR3: CASSPGTSEGYEQYF; DNA: TGTGCCAGCAGTCCCGGGACTAGCGAGGGGTACGAGCAGTACTTC
J: TRBJ1-2; size: .; length: 13; V: TRBV30; D: .; CDR3: CARDGGERYGYTF; DNA: TGTGCCCGAGATGGCGGGGAGAGGTATGGCTACACCTTC
J: TRBJ1-5; size: .; length: 13; V: TRBV28; D: .; CDR3: CASSLRRNQPQHF; DNA: TGTGCCAGCAGTTTACGGCGCAATCAGCCCCAGCATTTT
J: TRBJ2-7; size: .; length: 14; V: TRBV5-1; D: .; CDR3: CASSLGYGSYEQYF; DNA: TGCGCCAGCAGCTTGGGGTACGGATCCTACGAGCAGTACTTC
J: TRBJ2-2; size: few; length: 13; V: TRBV29-1; D: .; CDR3: CSVEVGRRGELFF; DNA: TGCAGCGTTGAGGTGGGGCGGAGAGGGGAGCTGTTTTTT
J: TRBJ2-1; size: .; length: 15; V: TRBV29-1; D: TRBD2; CDR3: CSVEGGRASYNEQFF; DNA: TGCAGCGTTGAAGGCGGGAGGGCCTCCTACAATGAGCAGTTCTTC
J: TRBJ2-5; size: .; length: 14; V: TRBV2; D: .; CDR3: CASSEGHTQETQYF; DNA: TGTGCCAGCAGTGAGGGACATACCCAAGAGACCCAGTACTTC
J: TRBJ2-7; size: .; length: 14; V: TRBV5-4; D: TRBD2; CDR3: CASSQTSGSYEQYF; DNA: TGTGCCAGCAGCCAGACTAGCGGGTCCTACGAGCAGTACTTC
J: TRBJ2-3; size: .; length: 15; V: TRBV6-6; D: .; CDR3: CASSYPPQDTDTQYF; DNA: TGTGCCAGCAGTTACCCACCGCAGGACACAGATACGCAGTATTTT
J: TRBJ1-2; size: .; length: 15; V: TRBV6-1; D: .; CDR3: CASSPSGNGAYGYTF; DNA: TGTGCCAGCAGTCCCTCCGGGAACGGGGCTTATGGCTACACCTTC
J: TRBJ1-1; size: .; length: 16; V: TRBV29-1; D: TRBD1; CDR3: CSVHPGGSGSGTEAFF; DNA: TGCAGCGTTCATCCAGGGGGCTCGGGGTCCGGCACTGAAGCTTTCTTT
J: TRBJ2-7; size: .; length: 13; V: TRBV5-5; D: .; CDR3: CASTLGLSYEQYF; DNA: TGTGCCAGCACCCTGGGACTCTCCTACGAGCAGTACTTC
J: TRBJ2-5; size: once; length: 13; V: TRBV28; D: .; CDR3: CASSLLGATAQYF; DNA: TGTGCCAGCAGTTTATTGGGAGCAACGGCCCAGTACTTC
J: TRBJ1-4; size: .; length: 15; V: TRBV10-3; D: .; CDR3: CAISESPQTNEKLFF; DNA: TGTGCCATCAGTGAGTCGCCACAAACTAATGAAAAACTGTTTTTT
J: TRBJ2-7; size: .; length: 14; V: TRBV18; D: .; CDR3: CASSPRGRVYEQYF; DNA: TGTGCCAGCTCACCACGGGGCAGGGTCTACGAGCAGTACTTC
J: TRBJ2-2; size: .; length: 15; V: TRBV18; D: .; CDR3: CASSPFVGDTGELFF; DNA: TGTGCCAGCTCACCCTTTGTAGGAGACACCGGGGAGCTGTTTTTT
J: TRBJ1-1; size: .; length: 14; V: TRBV29-1; D: .; CDR3: CSVEISGGDTEAFF; DNA: TGCAGCGTTGAAATATCCGGGGGTGACACTGAAGCTTTCTTT
J: TRBJ2-7; size: .; length: 14; V: TRBV21-1; D: .; CDR3: CALMGTGGSYEQYF; DNA: TGTGCCTTGATGGGTACAGGTGGGTCCTACGAGCAGTACTTC